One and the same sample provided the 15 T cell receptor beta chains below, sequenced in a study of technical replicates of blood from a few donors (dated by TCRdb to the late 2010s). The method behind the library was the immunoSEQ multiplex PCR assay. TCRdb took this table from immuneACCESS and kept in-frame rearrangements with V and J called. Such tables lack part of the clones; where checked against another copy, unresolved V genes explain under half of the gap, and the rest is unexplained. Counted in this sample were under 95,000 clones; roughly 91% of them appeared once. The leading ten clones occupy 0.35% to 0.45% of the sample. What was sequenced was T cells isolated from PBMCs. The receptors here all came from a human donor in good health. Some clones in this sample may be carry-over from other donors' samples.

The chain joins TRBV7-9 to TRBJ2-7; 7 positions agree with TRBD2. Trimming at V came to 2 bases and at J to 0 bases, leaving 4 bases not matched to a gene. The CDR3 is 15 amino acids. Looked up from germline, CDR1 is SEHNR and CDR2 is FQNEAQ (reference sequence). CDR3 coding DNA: TGTGCCAGCAGCTTAAGCCTAGCGGCCTCCTACGAGCAGTACTTC. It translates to CASSLSLAASYEQYF.

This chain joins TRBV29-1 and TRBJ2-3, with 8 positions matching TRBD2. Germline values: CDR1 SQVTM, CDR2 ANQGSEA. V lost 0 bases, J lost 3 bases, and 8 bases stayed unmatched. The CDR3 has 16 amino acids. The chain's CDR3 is CSVEDLQRGRTDTQYF. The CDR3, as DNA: TGCAGCGTTGAAGATCTCCAGCGGGGGAGAACAGATACGCAGTATTTT.

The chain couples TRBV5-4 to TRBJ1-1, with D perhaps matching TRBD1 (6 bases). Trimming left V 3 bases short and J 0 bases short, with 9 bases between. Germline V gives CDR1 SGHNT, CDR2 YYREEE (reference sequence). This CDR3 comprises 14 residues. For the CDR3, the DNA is TGTGCCAGCAGCTCCGGGACACTGAACACTGAAGCTTTCTTT. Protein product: CASSSGTLNTEAFF.

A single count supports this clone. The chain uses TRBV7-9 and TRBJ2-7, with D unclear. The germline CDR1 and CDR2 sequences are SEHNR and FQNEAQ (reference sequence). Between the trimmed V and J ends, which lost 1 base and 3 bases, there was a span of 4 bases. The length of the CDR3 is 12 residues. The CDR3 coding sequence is TGTGCCAGCAGCTTAGGCAGCTACGAGCAGTACTTC. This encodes CASSLGSYEQYF.

The CDR3 coding sequence is TGTGCCAGCAGCCCGAGGGTTCAAGAGACCCAGTACTTC. As protein: CASSPRVQETQYF. V usage is TRBV7-8 and J usage is TRBJ2-5; TRBD2 is a possible D gene (5 bases). Germline loops: CDR1 SGHVS, CDR2 FQNEAQ. V was clipped by 5 bases and J by 2 bases, with 9 bases between them. The CDR3 length is 13 residues. The entire variable domain, with the rest obtained from reference TRBV7-8 and TRBJ2-5, is as follows: GAGVSQSPRYKVAKRGQDVALRCDPISGHVSLFWYQQALGQGPEFLTYFQNEAQLDKSGLPSDRFFAERPEGSVSTLKIQRTQQEDSAVYLCASSPRVQETQYFGPGTRLLVL.

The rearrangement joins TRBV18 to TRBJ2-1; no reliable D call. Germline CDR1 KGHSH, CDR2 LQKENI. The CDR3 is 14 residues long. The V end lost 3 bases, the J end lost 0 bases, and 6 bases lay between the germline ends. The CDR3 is CASSPLGSYNEQFF. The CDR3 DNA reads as TGTGCCAGCTCACCGCTAGGCTCCTACAATGAGCAGTTCTTC.

The CDR3 here is CASSSIDRGRGELFF. The CDR3 DNA reads as TGTGCCAGCAGCTCAATTGACAGGGGGCGCGGGGAGCTGTTTTTT. This sequence joins TRBV5-4 and TRBJ2-2; 10 nucleotides agree with TRBD1. J lost 7 bases, V lost 3 bases, and 6 bases had no gene match. The CDR3 has 15 amino acids. Germline CDR1 is SGHNT and CDR2 is YYREEE (reference sequence).

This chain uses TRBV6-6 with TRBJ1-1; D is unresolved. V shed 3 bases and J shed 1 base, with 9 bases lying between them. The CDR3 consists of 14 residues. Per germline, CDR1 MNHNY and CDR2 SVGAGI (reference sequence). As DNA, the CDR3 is TGTGCCAGCAGTTATCGTACTCCGAACACTGAAGCTTTCTTT. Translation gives CASSYRTPNTEAFF.

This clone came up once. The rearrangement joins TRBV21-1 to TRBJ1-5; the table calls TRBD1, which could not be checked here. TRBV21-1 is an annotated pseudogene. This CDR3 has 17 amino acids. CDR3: CASSKVWPGTDNQPQHF. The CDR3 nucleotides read TGTGCCAGCAGCAAAGTTTGGCCAGGAACGGACAATCAGCCCCAGCATTTT.

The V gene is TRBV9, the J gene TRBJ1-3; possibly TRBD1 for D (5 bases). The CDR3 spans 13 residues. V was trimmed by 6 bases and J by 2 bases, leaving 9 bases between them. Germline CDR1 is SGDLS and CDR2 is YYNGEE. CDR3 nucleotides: TGTGCCAGCAAAGCAGGGACTGGAAACACCATATATTTT. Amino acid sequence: CASKAGTGNTIYF.

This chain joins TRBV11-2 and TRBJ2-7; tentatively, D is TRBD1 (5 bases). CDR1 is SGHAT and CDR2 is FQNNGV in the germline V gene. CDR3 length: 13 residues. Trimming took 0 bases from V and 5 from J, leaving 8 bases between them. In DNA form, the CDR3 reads TGTGCCAGCAGCTTAGATATAGGGGACGAGCAGTACTTC. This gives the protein CASSLDIGDEQYF.

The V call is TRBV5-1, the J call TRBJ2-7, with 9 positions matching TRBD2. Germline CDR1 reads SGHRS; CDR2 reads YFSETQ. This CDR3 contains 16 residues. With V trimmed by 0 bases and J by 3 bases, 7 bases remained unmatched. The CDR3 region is CASSLAAGGAGYEQYF. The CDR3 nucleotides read TGCGCCAGCAGCTTGGCAGCGGGGGGCGCAGGCTACGAGCAGTACTTC. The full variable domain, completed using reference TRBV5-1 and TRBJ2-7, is KAGVTQTPRYLIKTRGQQVTLSCSPISGHRSVSWYQQTPGQGLQFLFEYFSETQRNKGNFPGRFSGRQFSNSRSEMNVSTLELGDSALYLCASSLAAGGAGYEQYFGPGTRLTVT.

The CDR3 protein is CASSLSLLSRYTF. For the CDR3, the DNA is TGTGCCAGCAGCTTATCGCTTCTCAGTCGCTACACCTTC. V and J are TRBV5-6 and TRBJ1-2; D unclear. This CDR3 has 13 amino acids. V shed 2 bases and J shed 9 bases, with 14 bases lying between them. From germline, CDR1 is SGHDT and CDR2 YYEEEE.

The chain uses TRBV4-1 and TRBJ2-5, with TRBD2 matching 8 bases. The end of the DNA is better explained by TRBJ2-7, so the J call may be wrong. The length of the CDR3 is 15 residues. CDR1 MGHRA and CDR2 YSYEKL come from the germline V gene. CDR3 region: CASSQQTSDSYEQYF. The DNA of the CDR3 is TGCGCCAGCAGCCAACAGACTAGCGACTCCTACGAGCAGTACTTC.

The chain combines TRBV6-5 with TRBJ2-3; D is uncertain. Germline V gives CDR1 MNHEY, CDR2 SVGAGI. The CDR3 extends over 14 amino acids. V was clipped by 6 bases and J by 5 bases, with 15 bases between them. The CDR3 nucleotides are TGTGCCAGCAGCCTCTTCGGAGTGGGAGATACGCAGTATTTT. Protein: CASSLFGVGDTQYF.